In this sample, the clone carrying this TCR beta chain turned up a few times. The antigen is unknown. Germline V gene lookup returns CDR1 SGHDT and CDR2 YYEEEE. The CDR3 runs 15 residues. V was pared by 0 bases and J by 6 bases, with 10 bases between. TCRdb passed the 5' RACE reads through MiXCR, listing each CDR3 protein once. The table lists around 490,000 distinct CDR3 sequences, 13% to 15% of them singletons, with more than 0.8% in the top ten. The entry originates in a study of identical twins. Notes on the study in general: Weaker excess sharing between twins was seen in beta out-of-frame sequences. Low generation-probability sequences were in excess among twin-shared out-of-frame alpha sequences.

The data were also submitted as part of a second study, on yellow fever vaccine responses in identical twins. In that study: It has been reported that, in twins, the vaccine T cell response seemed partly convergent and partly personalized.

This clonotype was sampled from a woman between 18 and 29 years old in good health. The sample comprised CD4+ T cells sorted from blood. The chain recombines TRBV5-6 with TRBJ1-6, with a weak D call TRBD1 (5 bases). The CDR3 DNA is TGTGCCAGCAGCTTGGTCGGCAGGGCTAATTCACCCCTCCACTTT. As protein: CASSLVGRANSPLHF.